The subject of this entry is one T cell receptor beta chain. Antigen specificity is unknown. A read error is possible here, since a much larger clone lies one base away. CDR3 length: 14 amino acids. CDR1 is SGDLS, CDR2 YYNGEE, per germline. Trimming shortened V by 4 bases and J by 5 bases, and 15 bases separated the two germline ends. This sample is drawn from a study of molecular identifiers for immune sequencing clone quantification. Study in general: For replicates, RNA isolated from roughly 21,000 or 96,000 naive CD8 cells was divided into five portions, of which four were sequenced. Study conclusions and caveats: Effector cells had over 99% of their molecules in clones above 20 RNA copies, while naive cells had under 1%.

Naive CD8 T cell sorting was performed on the CD8+CD4-CCR7+CD45RA+ phenotype. Methods described previously were used for bulk TCR libraries, and listed TCR primers were applied. TCRdb ran MiXCR on the PCR reads and lists one entry per CDR3 protein. The sample yields 600,000 to 650,000 distinct CDR3 sequences, about 20% seen once. The rearrangement joins TRBV9 to TRBJ1-1; D is unresolved. Input material: naive CD8+ T cells from blood, with Jurkat cell RNA spiked in. The subset here: FACS-sorted CD8+CD4-CCR7+CD45RA+ naive T cells. The receptor comes from a human donor in good health. Some libraries in this study had Jurkat cell RNA spiked in. This CDR3 reads CASSTDRSGTEAFF. CDR3 nucleotide sequence: TGTGCCAGCAGCACGGACCGGTCGGGAACTGAAGCTTTCTTT.